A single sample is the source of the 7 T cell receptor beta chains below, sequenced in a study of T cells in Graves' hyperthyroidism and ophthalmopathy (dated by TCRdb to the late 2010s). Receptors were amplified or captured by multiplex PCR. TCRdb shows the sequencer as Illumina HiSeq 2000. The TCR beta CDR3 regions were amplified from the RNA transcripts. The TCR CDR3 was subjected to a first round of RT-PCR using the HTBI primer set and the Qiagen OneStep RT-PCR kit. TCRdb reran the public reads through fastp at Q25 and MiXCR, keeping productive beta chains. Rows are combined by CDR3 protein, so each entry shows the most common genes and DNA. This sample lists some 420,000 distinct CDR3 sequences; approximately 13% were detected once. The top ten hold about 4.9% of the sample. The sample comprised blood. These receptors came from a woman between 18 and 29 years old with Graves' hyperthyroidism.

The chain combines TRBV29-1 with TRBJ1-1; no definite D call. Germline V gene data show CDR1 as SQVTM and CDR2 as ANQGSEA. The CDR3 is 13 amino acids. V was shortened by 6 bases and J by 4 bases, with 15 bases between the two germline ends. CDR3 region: CSVQRVLSTEAFF. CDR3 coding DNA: TGCAGCGTCCAACGGGTTCTGAGCACTGAAGCTTTCTTT.

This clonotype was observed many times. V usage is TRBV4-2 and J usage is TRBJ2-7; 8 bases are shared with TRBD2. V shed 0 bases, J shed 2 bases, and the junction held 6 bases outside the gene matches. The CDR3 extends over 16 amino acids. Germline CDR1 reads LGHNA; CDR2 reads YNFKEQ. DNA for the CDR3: TGTGCCAGCAGCCAAGATCCAGCGGGAGCCGCCTACGAGCAGTACTTC. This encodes CASSQDPAGAAYEQYF.

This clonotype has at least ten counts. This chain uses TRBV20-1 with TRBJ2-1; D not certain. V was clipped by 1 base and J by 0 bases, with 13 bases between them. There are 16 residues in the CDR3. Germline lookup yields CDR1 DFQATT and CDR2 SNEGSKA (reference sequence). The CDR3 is CSARGEGRSSYNEQFF. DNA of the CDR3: TGCAGTGCTAGAGGGGAAGGAAGAAGCTCCTACAATGAGCAGTTCTTC.

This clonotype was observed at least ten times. The CDR3: CASRAWGAPSYNEQFF. The CDR3 DNA reads TGTGCCAGCAGGGCATGGGGGGCCCCCTCCTACAATGAGCAGTTCTTC. V and J are TRBV12-3 or TRBV12-4 and TRBJ2-1; D tentatively fits TRBD1 or TRBD2 (6 bases each). With 6 bases removed from V and 0 bases from J, the gap between germline ends came to 15 bases. The CDR3 runs 16 residues.

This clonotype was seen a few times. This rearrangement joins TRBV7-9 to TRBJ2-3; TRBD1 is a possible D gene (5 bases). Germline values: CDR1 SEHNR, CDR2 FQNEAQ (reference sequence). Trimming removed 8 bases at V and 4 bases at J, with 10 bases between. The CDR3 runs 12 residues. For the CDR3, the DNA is TGTGCCAGCGCAGGGTACGCAGATACGCAGTATTTT. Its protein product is CASAGYADTQYF.

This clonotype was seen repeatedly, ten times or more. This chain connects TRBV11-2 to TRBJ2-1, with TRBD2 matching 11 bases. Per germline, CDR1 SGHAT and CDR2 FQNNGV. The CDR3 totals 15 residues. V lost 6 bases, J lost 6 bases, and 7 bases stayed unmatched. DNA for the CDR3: TGTGCCAGCAGTTTGGGACTAGCGGCACTCAATGAGCAGTTCTTC. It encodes CASSLGLAALNEQFF.

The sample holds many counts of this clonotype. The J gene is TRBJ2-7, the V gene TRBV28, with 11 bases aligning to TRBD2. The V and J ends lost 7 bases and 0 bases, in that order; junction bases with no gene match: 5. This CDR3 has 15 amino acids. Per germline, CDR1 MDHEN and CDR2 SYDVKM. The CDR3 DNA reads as TGTGCCAGCACCCCCGGGACTAGCGGCTCCTACGAGCAGTACTTC. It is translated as CASTPGTSGSYEQYF.